This T cell receptor beta chain was profiled in a study of blood T cells in healthy people across ages. Findings and limits, study-wide: It was found that TCR beta diversity correlated strongly with the percentage of naive T cells.

This CDR3 is built from 13 residues. Trimming left V 6 bases short and J 4 bases short, with 15 bases between. Germline CDR1 DFQATT, CDR2 SNEGSKA (reference sequence). Sample-barcoded 5' priming and a J-beta primer mix drove a second PCR of about 7 to 12 cycles. Each cDNA molecule was tagged by a template-switch adaptor with 12 random nucleotides. A single record per CDR3 protein comes from TCRdb applying MiXCR to the 5' RACE reads. The sample lists some 710,000 distinct CDR3 sequences, roughly 46% occurring once. The sample holds many counts of this clonotype. Its antigen is currently unknown. Peripheral blood was drawn, about 9.1 milliliters per donor. The extraction recovered at least 5 micrograms of total RNA per sample.

Sequenced: blood. The TCR comes from an older man in good health. This sequence joins TRBV20-1 and TRBJ1-2; D is uncertain. CDR3 amino acids: CSAAELKRYGYTF. The CDR3 region has the DNA TGCAGTGCAGCGGAACTTAAGCGCTATGGCTACACCTTC.